This is a list of T cell receptor beta chains from one sample in a study of blood T cell repertoires in COVID-19. Only in-frame clones appear in the TCRdb table, and some are missing; sequencing was by immunoSEQ multiplex PCR. The table has about 200,000 clones, roughly 90% seen once; the top ten hold about 5%. The sequenced sample was peripheral blood. These TCRs come from a woman between 40 and 50 years old with acute or convalescent COVID-19. CDR3s include the opening cysteine and the closing phenylalanine or tryptophan. The D gene is left open where the match is weak. Clone size is not always given. Where it is, it says once, few, many or a class for expanded clones.

cdr3_nt cdr3_aa j_call v_call d_call clone_size
TGTGCCAGCAGCTTACAGGGGCCTTTAGATTCACCCCTCCACTTT CASSLQGPLDSPLHF TRBJ1-6 TRBV11-2 - once
TGTGCCAGCAGCTTGTCCCGGGACAGGGAAAACATTCAGTACTTC CASSLSRDRENIQYF TRBJ2-4 TRBV5-4 TRBD1 -
TGCGCCAGCAGCAGAGCGGGGGCCCTCCACAATGAGCAGTTCTTC CASSRAGALHNEQFF TRBJ2-1 TRBV4-1 TRBD2 once
TGTGCCAGCAGCAAAGAATATCCGGGACAGGGGGCGCGCTATGGCTACACCTTC CASSKEYPGQGARYGYTF TRBJ1-2 TRBV21-1 - -
TGTGCCAGCAGCCCGGATTCGACAGGGACCGGGGAGCTGTTTTTT CASSPDSTGTGELFF TRBJ2-2 TRBV7-2 TRBD1 -
TGCGCCAGCAGCGACGTGGGGCGGGGCTATGGCTACACCTTC CASSDVGRGYGYTF TRBJ1-2 TRBV5-1 - once
TGTGCCAGTTCCCGGGACACAGGGACCGGGGAGCTGTTTTTT CASSRDTGTGELFF TRBJ2-2 TRBV19 - -
TGTGCCAGTAGTAGACACGAACAGGGGAGTCGGACAAAACTGTTTTTT CASSRHEQGSRTKLFF TRBJ1-4 TRBV19 TRBD1 -
TGTGCCAGCAGCACCAGACAGGGGGGAGGAAACACCATATATTTT CASSTRQGGGNTIYF TRBJ1-3 TRBV13 TRBD1 -
TGTGCCAGCAGCTTATCAGGGTGGGGTGAGGCCATTCAGTACTTC CASSLSGWGEAIQYF TRBJ2-4 TRBV11-3 - -
TGTGCCAGCAGCGTCAGGGAAGGGGAGACCCAGTACTTC CASSVREGETQYF TRBJ2-5 TRBV9 - -
TGTGCCATCAGTGATTCGACAGGGGCCAAAAACATTCAGTACTTC CAISDSTGAKNIQYF TRBJ2-4 TRBV10-3 TRBD1 -
TGTGCCAGCAGCCTAGGGACAGGAGGCACAGATACGCAGTATTTT CASSLGTGGTDTQYF TRBJ2-3 TRBV3-1/TRBV3-2 TRBD1 -
TGTGCCAGTAGTATAGAAGGCGGGATAGGGGAGACCCAGTACTTC CASSIEGGIGETQYF TRBJ2-5 TRBV19 - -
TGTGCCAGCAGTTATTCAGGTGAAGCTTTCTTT CASSYSGEAFF TRBJ1-1 TRBV6-6 - -
TGTGCCAGCAGTTTTAGGAGGTCGGATGGCTACACCTTC CASSFRRSDGYTF TRBJ1-2 TRBV28 - -
TGTGCCAGCATCTTTAGCGGTCCCTCCAATGAGCAGTTCTTC CASIFSGPSNEQFF TRBJ2-1 TRBV7-8 - -
TGTGCCAGCATGGCCGGGAACCAAGAGACCCAGTACTTC CASMAGNQETQYF TRBJ2-5 TRBV6-5 - -
TGTGCCAGCAGCGTCGACCGGGACAGGGGCCTTTATGGCTACACCTTC CASSVDRDRGLYGYTF TRBJ1-2 TRBV9 TRBD1 -
TGTGCCAGCAGTTTGTCGGACAGGGGTGGTAATTCACCCCTCCACTTT CASSLSDRGGNSPLHF TRBJ1-6 TRBV27 TRBD1 -
TGCGCCAGCAGCCTTACAAGGGAGGGTGAAAAACTGTTTTTT CASSLTREGEKLFF TRBJ1-4 TRBV5-1 - -
TGTGCCAGCAGCTTCTATACCCCGGATACGCAGTATTTT CASSFYTPDTQYF TRBJ2-3 TRBV7-3 - -
TGTGCCAGCATTCCGTCAGGGCTGGGCACTGAAGCTTTCTTT CASIPSGLGTEAFF TRBJ1-1 TRBV13 - once
TGTGCCAGCAGCGGGGGGGGGACAGGGTCCTACAATGAGCAGTTCTTC CASSGGGTGSYNEQFF TRBJ2-1 TRBV5-4 TRBD1 once
TGCGCCAGCAGCTTGTTATCAGGGAGCACAGATACGCAGTATTTT CASSLLSGSTDTQYF TRBJ2-3 TRBV5-1 - -
TGCGCCAGCAGCCAAGTAGAGGGTCGTGAAAAACTGTTTTTT CASSQVEGREKLFF TRBJ1-4 TRBV4-1 - -
TGTGCCTGGAGTGTAGGAACTCGGGGAAGTCAGCCCCAGCATTTT CAWSVGTRGSQPQHF TRBJ1-5 TRBV30 - few
TGTGCCAGCAGCTCCCCGGGACACCGGGTGAAGACCATATATTTT CASSSPGHRVKTIYF TRBJ1-3 TRBV11-2 - -
TGTGCCACCAGCAGAGAGTGGGACAGCTATGGCTACACCTTC CATSREWDSYGYTF TRBJ1-2 TRBV15 TRBD1 -
TGTGCCAGCAGCTTAGAAAGGGGACAGGCCTATGGCTACACCTTC CASSLERGQAYGYTF TRBJ1-2 TRBV7-8 TRBD1 few
TGTGCCAGCAGCTTGGGGAGAGCGCCCTACAATGAGCAGTTCTTC CASSLGRAPYNEQFF TRBJ2-1 TRBV5-5 - -
TGTGCCTGGAGCCTTCAAGGGGGCAATCAGCCCCAGCATTTT CAWSLQGGNQPQHF TRBJ1-5 TRBV30 - once
TGTGCCACCCTGGACAGGGGTGGTGGAAACACCATATATTTT CATLDRGGGNTIYF TRBJ1-3 TRBV15 TRBD1 -
TGTGCTAGTGCTCAGGGTTTCTCCTACAATGAGCAGTTCTTC CASAQGFSYNEQFF TRBJ2-1 TRBV12-5 - -
TGTGCCAGCAGCCCCGAGGGCTATGGCTACACCTTC CASSPEGYGYTF TRBJ1-2 TRBV11-2 - few
TGCGCCAGCAGCCAAGATCCAGCGGGGGCTTACAATGAGCAGTTCTTC CASSQDPAGAYNEQFF TRBJ2-1 TRBV4-1 TRBD2 -
TGTGCCAGCACTAGCGGTCATAGCAAAGAGACCCAGTACTTC CASTSGHSKETQYF TRBJ2-5 TRBV28 TRBD2 few
TGTGCCAGCAGCTTAGTGGAGACAGGCCTGGGGAGTGGAAACACCATATATTTT CASSLVETGLGSGNTIYF TRBJ1-3 TRBV11-2 - -
TGCGCCAGCAGCTTGGAACCGAGGAACACTGAAGCTTTCTTT CASSLEPRNTEAFF TRBJ1-1 TRBV5-1 - -
TGCGCCAGCAGCTCCGGGACAGATAGCAATCAGCCCCAGCATTTT CASSSGTDSNQPQHF TRBJ1-5 TRBV5-1 TRBD1 -
TGCGCCAGCAGCTTATTAGGGCAGGGGGCTTACGGCTACACCTTC CASSLLGQGAYGYTF TRBJ1-2 TRBV5-1 TRBD1 -
TGTGCCAGTAGTCCGCACTGGGAGGGCGAAAAACTGTTTTTT CASSPHWEGEKLFF TRBJ1-4 TRBV19 - -
TGTGCCACCGCGGACAGGACTAATGAGCAGTTCTTC CATADRTNEQFF TRBJ2-1 TRBV10-3 TRBD1 -
TGCGCCAGCAGCCTTAGCGGGGGGATCTACAATGAGCAGTTCTTC CASSLSGGIYNEQFF TRBJ2-1 TRBV5-1 TRBD2 -
TGTGCCACCAGGGCTACAGGGGAGTGGAGAAACACCATATATTTT CATRATGEWRNTIYF TRBJ1-3 TRBV15 TRBD1 -
TGTGCCAGCAGCAAGATCCCTGGTCCGGGACTAGCGGTGATGGAGACCCAGTACTTC CASSKIPGPGLAVMETQYF TRBJ2-5 TRBV9 TRBD2 -
TGTGCCAGCAGTTACTTGACAAACCCCTTGGGCTACACCTTC CASSYLTNPLGYTF TRBJ1-2 TRBV6-6 - -
TGTGCCAGCAGCTTGTTTAGCGGGGCCGGAACAGATACGCAGTATTTT CASSLFSGAGTDTQYF TRBJ2-3 TRBV5-4 TRBD2 once
TGTGCCAGCAGCGGAACAGGGGGGGTCACTGAAGCTTTCTTT CASSGTGGVTEAFF TRBJ1-1 TRBV9 TRBD1 -